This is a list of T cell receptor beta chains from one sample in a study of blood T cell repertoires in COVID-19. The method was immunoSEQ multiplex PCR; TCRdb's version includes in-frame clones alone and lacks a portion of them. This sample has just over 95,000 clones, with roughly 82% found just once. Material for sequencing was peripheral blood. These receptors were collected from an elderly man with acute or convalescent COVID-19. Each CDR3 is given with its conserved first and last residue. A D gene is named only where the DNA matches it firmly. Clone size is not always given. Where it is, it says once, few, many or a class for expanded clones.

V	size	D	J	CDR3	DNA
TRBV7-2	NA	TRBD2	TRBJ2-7	CASSSTSGISYEQYF	TGTGCCAGCAGCTCGACTAGCGGGATCTCCTACGAGCAGTACTTC
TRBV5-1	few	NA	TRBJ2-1	CASSAGSTPSNEQFF	TGCGCCAGCAGCGCTGGTAGCACCCCTTCGAATGAGCAGTTCTTC
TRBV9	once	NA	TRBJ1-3	CASSVMGQDSGNTIYF	TGTGCCAGCAGCGTAATGGGACAAGATTCTGGAAACACCATATATTTT
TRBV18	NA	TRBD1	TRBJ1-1	CASSPQGAATEAFF	TGTGCCAGCTCACCACAGGGGGCAGCCACTGAAGCTTTCTTT
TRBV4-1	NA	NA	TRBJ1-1	CASSQGIQGEAFF	TGCGCCAGCAGCCAAGGGATCCAGGGGGAAGCTTTCTTT
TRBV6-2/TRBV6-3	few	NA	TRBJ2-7	CASSNTGGREQYF	TGTGCCAGCAGTAACACTGGGGGCAGGGAGCAGTACTTC
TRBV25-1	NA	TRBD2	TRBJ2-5	CASTSGGSVEETQYF	TGTGCCAGCACCTCGGGGGGGAGCGTGGAAGAGACCCAGTACTTC
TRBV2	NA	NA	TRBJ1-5	CASSETVLSQPQHF	TGTGCCAGCAGTGAAACGGTTCTTTCTCAGCCCCAGCATTTT
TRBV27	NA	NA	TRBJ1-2	CASSFFAEGGYTF	TGTGCCAGCAGTTTCTTCGCCGAGGGTGGCTACACCTTC
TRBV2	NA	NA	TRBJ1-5	CASSSQGLNNQPQHF	TGTGCCAGCAGTTCACAGGGTCTTAACAATCAGCCCCAGCATTTT
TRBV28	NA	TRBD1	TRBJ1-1	CASSSTGGRTEAFF	TGTGCCAGCAGTTCGACAGGGGGCAGGACTGAAGCTTTCTTT
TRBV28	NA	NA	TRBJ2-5	CASLAGGAWETQYF	TGTGCCAGCTTGGCAGGAGGGGCCTGGGAGACCCAGTACTTC
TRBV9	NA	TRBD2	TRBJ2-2	CASSVGLAGLNTGELFF	TGTGCCAGCAGCGTAGGACTAGCGGGGCTCAACACCGGGGAGCTGTTTTTT
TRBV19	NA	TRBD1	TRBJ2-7	CASSRDRVLDEQYF	TGTGCCAGTAGTAGGGACAGGGTTTTGGACGAGCAGTACTTC
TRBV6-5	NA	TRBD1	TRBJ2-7	CASSRQGSYEQYF	TGTGCCAGCAGCAGACAGGGCTCCTACGAGCAGTACTTC
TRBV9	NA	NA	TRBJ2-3	CASSQNLQDTQYF	TGTGCCAGCAGCCAGAACCTCCAGGATACGCAGTATTTT
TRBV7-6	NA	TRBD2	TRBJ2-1	CASSLASGKYEQFF	TGTGCCAGCAGCTTAGCAAGCGGGAAATATGAGCAGTTCTTC
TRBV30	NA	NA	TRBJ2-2	CARQTGLNTGELFF	TGTGCCCGACAGACAGGCTTGAACACCGGGGAGCTGTTTTTT
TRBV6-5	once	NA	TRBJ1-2	CASSPMTGIGYTF	TGTGCCAGCAGTCCCATGACCGGGATAGGCTACACCTTC
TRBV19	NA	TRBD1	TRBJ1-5	CASSPPGQGGQPQHF	TGTGCCAGTAGCCCCCCGGGACAGGGGGGTCAGCCCCAGCATTTT
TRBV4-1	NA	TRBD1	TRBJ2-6	CASNDPRQGAGANVLTF	TGCGCCAGCAACGACCCGCGACAGGGTGCTGGGGCCAACGTCCTGACTTTC
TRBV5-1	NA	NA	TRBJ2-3	CASSPARGSGTDTQYF	TGCGCCAGCAGCCCCGCGAGGGGGAGCGGCACAGATACGCAGTATTTT
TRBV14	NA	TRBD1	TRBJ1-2	CASSQGTGRYGYTF	TGTGCCAGCAGCCAAGGGACAGGGAGGTATGGCTACACCTTC
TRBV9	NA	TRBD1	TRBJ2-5	CASSVGTGVQETQYF	TGTGCCAGCAGCGTAGGGACAGGGGTTCAAGAGACCCAGTACTTC
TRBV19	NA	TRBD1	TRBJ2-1	CASKTGQGSYNEQFF	TGTGCCAGTAAAACGGGACAGGGGAGCTACAATGAGCAGTTCTTC
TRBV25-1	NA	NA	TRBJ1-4	CASSANRVINEKLFF	TGTGCCAGCAGTGCCAACAGGGTAATCAATGAAAAACTGTTTTTT
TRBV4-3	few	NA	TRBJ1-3	CASSQVVGNTIYF	TGCGCCAGCAGCCAAGTCGTTGGAAACACCATATATTTT
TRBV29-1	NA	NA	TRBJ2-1	CSVVRLGSYNEQFF	TGCAGCGTTGTCCGCCTCGGCTCCTACAATGAGCAGTTCTTC
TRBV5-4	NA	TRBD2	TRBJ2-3	CASSLGLALSSTDTQYF	TGTGCCAGCAGCTTGGGACTAGCGCTCAGCAGCACAGATACGCAGTATTTT
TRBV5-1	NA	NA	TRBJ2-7	CASSPEDSLSEQYF	TGCGCCAGCAGCCCAGAGGACAGTCTGAGCGAGCAGTACTTC
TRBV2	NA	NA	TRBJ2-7	CASTDRSKYEQYF	TGTGCCAGCACCGATCGTAGCAAATACGAGCAGTACTTC
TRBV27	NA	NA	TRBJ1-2	CAIVGGANYGYTF	TGTGCCATCGTAGGGGGGGCGAACTATGGCTACACCTTC
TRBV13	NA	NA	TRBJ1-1	CASSLGRRDTEAFF	TGTGCCAGCAGCTTAGGGCGGCGGGACACTGAAGCTTTCTTT
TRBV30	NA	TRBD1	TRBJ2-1	CAWTGTGGQGEQFF	TGTGCCTGGACCGGGACAGGGGGACAGGGTGAGCAGTTCTTC
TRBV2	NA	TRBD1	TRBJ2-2	CASSGQGVSTGELFF	TGTGCCAGCAGTGGACAGGGGGTGAGCACCGGGGAGCTGTTTTTT
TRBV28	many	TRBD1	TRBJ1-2	CASSQGGGYGYTF	TGTGCCAGCAGCCAGGGGGGAGGCTATGGCTACACCTTC
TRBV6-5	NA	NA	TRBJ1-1	CASGESGVHTEAFF	TGTGCCTCCGGCGAAAGCGGGGTTCACACTGAAGCTTTCTTT
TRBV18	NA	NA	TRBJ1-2	CASSQVDSSYGYTF	TGTGCCAGCTCACAGGTGGACAGCTCCTATGGCTACACCTTC
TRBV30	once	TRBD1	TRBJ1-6	CAWSWDRGSINSPLHF	TGTGCCTGGAGTTGGGACAGGGGATCAATAAATTCACCCCTCCACTTT
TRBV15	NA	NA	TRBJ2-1	CATSGSGPGKDEQFF	TGTGCCACCAGCGGGTCCGGCCCGGGTAAGGATGAGCAGTTCTTC
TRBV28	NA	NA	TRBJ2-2	CASSFGGSNTGELFF	TGTGCCAGCAGTTTCGGGGGAAGTAACACCGGGGAGCTGTTTTTT
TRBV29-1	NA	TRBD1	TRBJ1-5	CSVAVDRGNQPQHF	TGCAGCGTTGCCGTAGACAGGGGAAATCAGCCCCAGCATTTT
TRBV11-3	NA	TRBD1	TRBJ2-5	CASSSGTDQETQYF	TGTGCCAGCAGCTCCGGGACAGATCAAGAGACCCAGTACTTC
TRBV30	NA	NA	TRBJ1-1	CAWGIGQIEAFF	TGTGCCTGGGGAATCGGACAGATTGAAGCTTTCTTT
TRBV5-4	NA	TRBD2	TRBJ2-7	CASSTLGGRAEQYF	TGTGCCAGCAGCACCCTGGGCGGGAGGGCCGAACAGTACTTC
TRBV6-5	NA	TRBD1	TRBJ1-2	CASSPDTGANYGYTF	TGTGCCAGCAGTCCCGACACAGGGGCTAACTATGGCTACACCTTC
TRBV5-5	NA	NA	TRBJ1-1	CASSLRPGDMNTEAFF	TGTGCCAGCAGCTTACGACCTGGGGACATGAACACTGAAGCTTTCTTT
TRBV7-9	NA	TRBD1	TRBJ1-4	CASSLRDRTNEKLFF	TGTGCCAGCAGCCTTCGGGACAGGACTAATGAAAAACTGTTTTTT
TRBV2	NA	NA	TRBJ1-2	CASKTLNYGYTF	TGTGCCAGCAAAACATTAAACTATGGCTACACCTTC
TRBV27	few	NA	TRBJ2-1	CASSLTGPYNEQFF	TGTGCCAGCAGTTTAACAGGGCCCTACAATGAGCAGTTCTTC
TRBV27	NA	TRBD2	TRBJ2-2	CASSPSSGSGTGELFF	TGTGCCAGCAGTCCTTCTAGCGGGAGTGGAACCGGGGAGCTGTTTTTT
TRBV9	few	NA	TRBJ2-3	CASSSQALSGGPTDTQYF	TGTGCCAGCAGCTCCCAAGCGTTAAGCGGAGGTCCCACAGATACGCAGTATTTT
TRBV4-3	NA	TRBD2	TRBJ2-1	CASSKGLAGANNEQFF	TGCGCCAGCAGCAAAGGACTAGCGGGGGCCAACAATGAGCAGTTCTTC
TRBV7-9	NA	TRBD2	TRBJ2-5	CASSLGDYGEWETQYF	TGTGCCAGCAGCTTAGGGGACTACGGGGAGTGGGAGACCCAGTACTTC
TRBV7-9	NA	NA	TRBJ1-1	CASSVNRGSATEAFF	TGTGCCAGCAGCGTAAATCGGGGGTCGGCCACTGAAGCTTTCTTT
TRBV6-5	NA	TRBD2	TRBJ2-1	CASSLSGTSYNEQFF	TGTGCCAGCAGTTTATCCGGGACTAGCTACAATGAGCAGTTCTTC
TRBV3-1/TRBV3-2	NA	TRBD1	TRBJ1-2	CASSQFLGTVGYGYTF	TGTGCCAGCAGCCAATTCCTCGGGACAGTAGGCTATGGCTACACCTTC
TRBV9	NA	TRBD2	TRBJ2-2	CASSVGTSGGELFF	TGTGCCAGCAGCGTCGGGACTAGTGGCGGGGAGCTGTTTTTT
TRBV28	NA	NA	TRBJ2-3	CASSLTISADTQYF	TGTGCCAGCAGTTTAACCATCTCAGCAGATACGCAGTATTTT